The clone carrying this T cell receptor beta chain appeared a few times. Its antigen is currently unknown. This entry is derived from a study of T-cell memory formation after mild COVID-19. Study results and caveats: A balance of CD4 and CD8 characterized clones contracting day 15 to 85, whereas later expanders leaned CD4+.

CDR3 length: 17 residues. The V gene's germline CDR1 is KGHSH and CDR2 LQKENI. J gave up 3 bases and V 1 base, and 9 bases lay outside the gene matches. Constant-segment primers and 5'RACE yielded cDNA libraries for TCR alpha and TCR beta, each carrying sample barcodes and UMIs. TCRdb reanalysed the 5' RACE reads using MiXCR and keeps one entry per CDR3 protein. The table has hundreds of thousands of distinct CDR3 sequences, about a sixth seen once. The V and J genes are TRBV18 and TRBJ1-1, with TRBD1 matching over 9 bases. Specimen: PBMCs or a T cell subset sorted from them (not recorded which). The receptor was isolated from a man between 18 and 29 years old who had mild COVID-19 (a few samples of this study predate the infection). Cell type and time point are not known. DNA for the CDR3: TGTGCCAGCTCACCACAGGAGACAGGGGGTATAGACACTGAAGCTTTCTTT. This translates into CASSPQETGGIDTEAFF.